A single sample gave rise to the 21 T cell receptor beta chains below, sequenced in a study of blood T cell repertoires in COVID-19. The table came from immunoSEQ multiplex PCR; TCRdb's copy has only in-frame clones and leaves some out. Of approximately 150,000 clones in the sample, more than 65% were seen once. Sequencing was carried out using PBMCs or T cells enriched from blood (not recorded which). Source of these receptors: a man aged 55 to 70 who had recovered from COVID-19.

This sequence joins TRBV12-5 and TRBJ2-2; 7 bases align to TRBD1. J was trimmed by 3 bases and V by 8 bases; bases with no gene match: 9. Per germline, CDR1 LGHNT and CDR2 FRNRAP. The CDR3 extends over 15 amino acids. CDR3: CASLKGAGDTGELFF. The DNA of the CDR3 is TGTGCTAGTCTGAAGGGGGCAGGGGACACCGGGGAGCTGTTTTTT.

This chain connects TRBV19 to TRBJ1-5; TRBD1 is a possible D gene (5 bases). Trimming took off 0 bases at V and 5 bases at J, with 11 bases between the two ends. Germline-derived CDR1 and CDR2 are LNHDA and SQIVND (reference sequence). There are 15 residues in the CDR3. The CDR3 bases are TGTGCCAGTAGTATAGATTCGGACATCTATCAGCCCCAGCATTTT. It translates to CASSIDSDIYQPQHF.

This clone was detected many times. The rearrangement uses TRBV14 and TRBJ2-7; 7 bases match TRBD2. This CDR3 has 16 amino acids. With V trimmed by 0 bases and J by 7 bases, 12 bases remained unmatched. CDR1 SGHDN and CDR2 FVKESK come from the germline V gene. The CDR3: CASSQDPHIGEGEQYF. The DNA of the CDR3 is TGTGCCAGCAGCCAAGACCCTCACATCGGGGAGGGGGAGCAGTACTTC.

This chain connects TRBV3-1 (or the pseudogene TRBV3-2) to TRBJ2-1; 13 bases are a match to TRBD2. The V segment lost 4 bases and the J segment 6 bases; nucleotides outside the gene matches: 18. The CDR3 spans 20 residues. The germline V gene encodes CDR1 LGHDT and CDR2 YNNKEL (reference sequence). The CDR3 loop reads CASSLPGLAGILRGGNEQFF. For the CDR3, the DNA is TGTGCCAGCAGCCTACCGGGACTAGCGGGAATACTCCGGGGGGGCAATGAGCAGTTCTTC.

This CDR3 is CSASYGADEQYF. The CDR3 region has the DNA TGCAGTGCTAGTTATGGGGCTGACGAGCAGTACTTC. The V and J genes are TRBV20-1 and TRBJ2-7, with D tentatively TRBD1 (5 bases). V lost 3 bases and J lost 5, with 11 bases in between. The CDR3 loop spans 12 amino acids. CDR1 is DFQATT and CDR2 is SNEGSKA in the germline V gene (reference sequence).

The CDR3 DNA reads TGTGCCAGCAGCCAGCTTGGGGCAGGGCCAACCCACGAGCAGTACTTC. This gives the protein CASSQLGAGPTHEQYF. This chain uses TRBV14 with TRBJ2-7, with D possibly TRBD1 on 5 matching bases. Per germline, CDR1 SGHDN and CDR2 FVKESK. The CDR3 spans 16 residues. Trimming took off 3 bases at V and 5 bases at J, with 20 bases between the two ends.

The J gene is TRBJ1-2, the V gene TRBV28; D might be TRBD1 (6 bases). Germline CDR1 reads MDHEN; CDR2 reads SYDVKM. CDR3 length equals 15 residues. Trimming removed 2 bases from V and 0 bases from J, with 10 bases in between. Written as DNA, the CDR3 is TGTGCCAGCAGTTTACCCGGGACATCTAACTATGGCTACACCTTC. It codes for CASSLPGTSNYGYTF.

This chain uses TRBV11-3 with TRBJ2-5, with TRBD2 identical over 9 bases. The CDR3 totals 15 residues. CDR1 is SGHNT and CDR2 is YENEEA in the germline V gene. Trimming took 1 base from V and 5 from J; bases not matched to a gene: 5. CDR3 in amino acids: CASSLGGLASETQYF. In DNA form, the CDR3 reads TGTGCCAGCAGCTTAGGAGGACTAGCGTCGGAGACCCAGTACTTC.

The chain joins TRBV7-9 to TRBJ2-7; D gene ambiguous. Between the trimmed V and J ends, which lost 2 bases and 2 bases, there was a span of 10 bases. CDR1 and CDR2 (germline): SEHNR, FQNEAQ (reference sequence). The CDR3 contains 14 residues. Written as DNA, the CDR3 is TGTGCCAGCAGCTTAACTACCACTACCTACGAGCAGTACTTC. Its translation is CASSLTTTTYEQYF.

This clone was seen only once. The CDR3 DNA reads as TGTGCCAGCAGCTTTATCCAGGGGACCTACGAGCAGTACTTC. This gives the protein CASSFIQGTYEQYF. The chain joins TRBV5-5 to TRBJ2-7, with D tentatively TRBD1 (6 bases). From germline, CDR1 is SGHKS and CDR2 YYEKEE (reference sequence). The V end was cut by 2 bases, the J end by 2 bases, with 11 bases between. The length of the CDR3 is 14 residues.

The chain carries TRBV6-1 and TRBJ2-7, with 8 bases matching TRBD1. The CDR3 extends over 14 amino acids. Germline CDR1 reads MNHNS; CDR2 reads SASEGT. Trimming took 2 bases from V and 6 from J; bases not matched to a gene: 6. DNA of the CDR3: TGTGCCAGCAGTGAATTGGGGCAGGGGGCCGAGCAGTACTTC. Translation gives CASSELGQGAEQYF.

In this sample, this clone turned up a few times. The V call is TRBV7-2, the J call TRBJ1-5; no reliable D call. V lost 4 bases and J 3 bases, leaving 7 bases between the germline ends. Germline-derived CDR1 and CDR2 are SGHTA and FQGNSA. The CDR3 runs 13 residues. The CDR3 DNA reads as TGTGCCAGCAGCTCGCGATACAATCAGCCCCAGCATTTT. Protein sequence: CASSSRYNQPQHF. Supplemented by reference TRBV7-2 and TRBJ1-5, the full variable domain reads GAGVSQSPSNKVTEKGKDVELRCDPISGHTALYWYRQSLGQGLEFLIYFQGNSAPDKSGLPSDRFSAERTGGSVSTLTIQRTQQEDSAVYLCASSSRYNQPQHFGDGTRLSIL.

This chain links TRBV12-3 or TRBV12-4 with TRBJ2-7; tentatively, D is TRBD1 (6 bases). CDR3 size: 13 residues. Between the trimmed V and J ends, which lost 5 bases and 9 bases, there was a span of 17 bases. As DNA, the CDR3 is TGTGCCAGCAGTCCTAGTACGGCAGGGGTGCAGTACTTC. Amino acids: CASSPSTAGVQYF.

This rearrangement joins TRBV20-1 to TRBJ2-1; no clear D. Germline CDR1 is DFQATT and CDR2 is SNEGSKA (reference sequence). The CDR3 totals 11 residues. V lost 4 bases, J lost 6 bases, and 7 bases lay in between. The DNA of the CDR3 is TGCAGTGCTACCGAGCTCAATGAGCAGTTCTTC. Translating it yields CSATELNEQFF.

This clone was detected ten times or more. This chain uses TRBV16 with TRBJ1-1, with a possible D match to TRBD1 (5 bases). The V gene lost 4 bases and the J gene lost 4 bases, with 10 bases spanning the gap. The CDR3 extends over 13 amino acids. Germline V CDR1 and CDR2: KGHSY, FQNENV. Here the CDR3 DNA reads TGTGCCAGCAGCCCGGGGGTACGCACTGAAGCTTTCTTT. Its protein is CASSPGVRTEAFF.

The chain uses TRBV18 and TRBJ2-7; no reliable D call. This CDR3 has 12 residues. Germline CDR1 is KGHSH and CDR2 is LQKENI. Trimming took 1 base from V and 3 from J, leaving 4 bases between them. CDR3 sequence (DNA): TGTGCCAGCTCACCACTCAACTACGAGCAGTACTTC. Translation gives CASSPLNYEQYF.

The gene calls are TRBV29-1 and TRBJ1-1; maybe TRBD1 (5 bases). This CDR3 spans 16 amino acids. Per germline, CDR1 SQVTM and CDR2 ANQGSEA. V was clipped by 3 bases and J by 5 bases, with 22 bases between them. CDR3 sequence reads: CSVDGVGGGMGTEAFF. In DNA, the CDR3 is TGCAGCGTTGATGGGGTCGGGGGAGGCATGGGGACTGAAGCTTTCTTT. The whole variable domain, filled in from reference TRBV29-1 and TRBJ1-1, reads SAVISQKPSRDICQRGTSLTIQCQVDSQVTMMFWYRQQPGQSLTLIATANQGSEATYESGFVIDKFPISRPNLTFSTLTVSNMSPEDSSIYLCSVDGVGGGMGTEAFFGQGTRLTVV.

In nucleotides, the CDR3 is TGTGCCAGCAGTGACCGGAGGGCGGGGACAGATACGCAGTATTTT. This translates into CASSDRRAGTDTQYF. The chain recombines TRBV5-4 with TRBJ2-3; a possible D gene is TRBD2 (6 bases). Germline lookup yields CDR1 SGHNT and CDR2 YYREEE (reference sequence). V lost 5 bases and J lost 3, with 16 bases in between. The CDR3 spans 15 residues.

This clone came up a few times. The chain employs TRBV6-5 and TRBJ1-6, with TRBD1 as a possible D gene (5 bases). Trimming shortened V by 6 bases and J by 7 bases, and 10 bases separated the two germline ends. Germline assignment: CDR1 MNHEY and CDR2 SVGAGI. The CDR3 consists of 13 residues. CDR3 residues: CASSNGGNSPLHF. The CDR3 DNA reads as TGTGCCAGCAGCAACGGGGGAAATTCACCCCTCCACTTT.

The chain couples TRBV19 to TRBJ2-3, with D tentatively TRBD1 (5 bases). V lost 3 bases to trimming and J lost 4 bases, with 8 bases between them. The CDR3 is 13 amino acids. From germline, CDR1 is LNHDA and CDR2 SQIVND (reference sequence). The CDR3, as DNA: TGTGCCAGTAGTATGGGCAGGGCAGATACGCAGTATTTT. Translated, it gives CASSMGRADTQYF.

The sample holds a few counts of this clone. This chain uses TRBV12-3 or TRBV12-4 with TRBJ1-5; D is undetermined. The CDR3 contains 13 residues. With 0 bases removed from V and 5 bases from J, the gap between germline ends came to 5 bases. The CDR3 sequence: CASSLARDQPQHF. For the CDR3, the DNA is TGTGCCAGCAGTTTAGCGCGAGATCAGCCCCAGCATTTT.